What follows describes a single T cell receptor beta chain. What it recognizes is unknown. Next came a second PCR, run for about 7 to 12 cycles, which used a sample-barcoded 5' primer along with a J-beta primer mix. The study obtained at least 2.5 million CDR3-containing paired-end reads from every sample. TCRdb re-analysed the 5' RACE reads in MiXCR, keeping a single row per CDR3 protein. The sample includes some 550,000 distinct CDR3 sequences, around 48% of them seen just once. V lost 7 bases, J lost 0 bases, and 9 bases lay in between. Germline V gene lookup returns CDR1 SQVTM and CDR2 ANQGSEA. The CDR3 is 12 amino acids. Per-sample yields of isolated PBMCs were at least 6 million. The data belong to a study of blood T cells in healthy people across ages. General study findings and limits: Naive CD4+ cells and diversity were both higher in long-lived donors than in aged donors.

The sample comprised blood. V and J are TRBV29-1 and TRBJ1-1; D is perhaps TRBD1 (6 bases). The source is a man older than 75 in good health. In DNA, the CDR3 is TGCAGCGCCAGACAGGTGAACACTGAAGCTTTCTTT. It translates to CSARQVNTEAFF. The full variable domain, its missing parts supplied by reference TRBV29-1 and TRBJ1-1, is SAVISQKPSRDICQRGTSLTIQCQVDSQVTMMFWYRQQPGQSLTLIATANQGSEATYESGFVIDKFPISRPNLTFSTLTVSNMSPEDSSIYLCSARQVNTEAFFGQGTRLTVV.